This TCR beta chain was identified during a study of blood T cell repertoires in COVID-19. Study-wide context: Sample material is recorded as cDNA or gDNA derived from T cells, B-cell-depleted T cells, or PBMCs.

Per the study methods: Estimated nucleated cell counts came from reference gene primer amplification. Measured with immunoSEQ multiplex PCR; TCRdb has only the in-frame clones, and not every one. V and J calls and clone size are those listed in that table; D and trimming were worked out from the DNA. The data show about 180,000 clones, 82% seen once. All recovered Cohort 3 donors got two negative PCRs, got clearance, or saw symptom resolution. V lost 6 bases to trimming and J lost 3 bases; unmatched junction nucleotides: 16. This CDR3 has 16 amino acids. Germline V lookup: CDR1 SQVTM, CDR2 ANQGSEA. The J gene is TRBJ2-5, the V gene TRBV29-1; 7 nucleotides agree with TRBD1. The TCR sequence derives from a man in his 60s who had recovered from COVID-19. The sample taken for sequencing was PBMCs or T cells enriched from blood (not recorded which). The CDR3 spells CSVRPRGQFLKETQYF. The CDR3 region has the DNA TGCAGCGTCCGTCCCCGGGGACAGTTTTTAAAAGAGACCCAGTACTTC.